One and the same sample provided the 29 T cell receptor beta chains below, sequenced in a study of sequential checkpoint blockade in melanoma. Treatment reported: randomized to nivolumab then ipilimumab (arm A) or the reverse (arm B). Assay: immunoSEQ multiplex PCR; the TCRdb copy retains only in-frame clones and omits some. The sample records thousands of clones, about 35% being singletons. The sample in question was tumor tissue (inferred from file names), obtained from a patient given nivolumab and ipilimumab in sequence. These receptors were collected from a human donor with melanoma.

Only a few counts were recorded for this clone. DNA for the CDR3: TGTGCCAGCAGGTGGGACAAGCCCACTGAAGCTTTCTTT. Encoded protein: CASRWDKPTEAFF. The chain couples TRBV6-8 to TRBJ1-1, with D possibly TRBD1 on 6 matching bases. V lost 6 bases, J lost 4 bases, and 12 bases lay in between. The germline V gene has CDR1 MNHGY and CDR2 SAAAGT. The CDR3 extends over 13 amino acids.

The sample holds a few counts of this clone. The rearrangement joins TRBV6-7 to TRBJ2-7; tentative D call: TRBD1 (6 bases). TRBV6-7 falls under the ORF class, with uncertain function. Deletions cut 5 bases from V and 6 bases from J, with 14 bases between. The CDR3 is 13 amino acids. This CDR3 reads CASSGGRGFEQYF. For the CDR3, the DNA is TGTGCCAGCAGTGGTGGCAGGGGCTTCGAGCAGTACTTC.

The chain has TRBV23-1 and TRBJ1-5, with a weak D call TRBD1 (5 bases). Being an ORF, TRBV23-1 has a function that is uncertain. The length of the CDR3 is 14 residues. Trimming cost V 6 bases and J 5 bases, with 14 bases left between them. CDR3 in DNA: TGCGCCAGCAGCTTGGTGGGGGGAGATCAGCCCCAGCATTTT. Its protein product is CASSLVGGDQPQHF.

By sample share, this clone is medium-sized (0.01 to 0.1%). V usage is TRBV6-8 and J usage is TRBJ1-3, with D perhaps matching TRBD1 (5 bases). V was shortened by 6 bases and J by 4 bases, with 7 bases between the two germline ends. CDR1 and CDR2 (germline): MNHGY, SAAAGT. The CDR3 runs 12 residues. The DNA of the CDR3 is TGTGCCAGCAGAGGGGTAGGAAACACCATATATTTT. It codes for CASRGVGNTIYF.

This chain links TRBV19 with TRBJ2-3, with D tentatively TRBD1 or TRBD2 (6 bases each). The CDR3 is 13 amino acids. V was clipped by 10 bases and J by 1 base, with 12 bases between them. The V gene's germline CDR1 is LNHDA and CDR2 SQIVND (reference sequence). The CDR3 spells CATSGARTDTQYF. The DNA for the CDR3 is TGTGCCACCTCGGGGGCCCGCACAGATACGCAGTATTTT.

The table lists this clone with a count of one. The chain is built from TRBV11-3 and TRBJ2-3; D gene unclear. The V end was cut by 5 bases, the J end by 2 bases, with 14 bases between. This CDR3 is 15 amino acids long. The V gene's germline CDR1 is SGHNT and CDR2 YENEEA. In nucleotides, the CDR3 is TGTGCCAGCAGCCTACCGTCGGTCATCACAGATACGCAGTATTTT. It is translated as CASSLPSVITDTQYF.

The chain employs TRBV9 and TRBJ2-3; D is unclear. V was shortened by 2 bases and J by 4 bases, with 14 bases between the two germline ends. The length of the CDR3 is 15 residues. Germline assignment: CDR1 SGDLS and CDR2 YYNGEE. The CDR3: CASSVGGIGSDTQYF. CDR3 coding DNA: TGTGCCAGCAGCGTGGGCGGAATAGGGTCAGATACGCAGTATTTT.

The chain is built from TRBV23-1 and TRBJ2-1; D is uncertain. TRBV23-1 carries the ORF label, with uncertain function. The germline V and J ends were trimmed by 6 bases and 3 bases, with 18 bases remaining between them. CDR3 size: 16 residues. The CDR3 protein is CASSQDPGPNYNEQFF. The CDR3 bases are TGCGCCAGCAGCCAAGATCCCGGGCCGAACTACAATGAGCAGTTCTTC.

At least ten counts were recorded for this clone. The J gene is TRBJ2-1, the V gene TRBV6-8; 13 bases align to TRBD2. Germline CDR1 is MNHGY and CDR2 is SAAAGT. The trim removed 5 bases at V and 8 bases at J, leaving 3 bases unmatched. CDR3 size: 14 residues. CDR3 DNA: TGTGCCAGCAGTACTAGCGGGGGGGCCTATGAGCAGTTCTTC. This codes for CASSTSGGAYEQFF.

V and J are TRBV6-8 and TRBJ2-3; maybe TRBD1 (6 bases). Trimming took off 6 bases at V and 3 bases at J, with 25 bases between the two ends. Germline-derived CDR1 and CDR2 are MNHGY and SAAAGT. The CDR3 sequence is 18 residues long. The CDR3 region is CASSQPSSYNRVTDTQYF. The CDR3 nucleotides are TGTGCCAGCAGCCAACCCTCATCCTACAACAGGGTTACAGATACGCAGTATTTT.

The gene calls are TRBV4-1 and TRBJ1-4, with a tentative D call TRBD1 (5 bases). V was trimmed by 5 bases and J by 8 bases, leaving 12 bases between them. Looked up from germline, CDR1 is MGHRA and CDR2 is YSYEKL. This CDR3 has 13 amino acids. CDR3 region: CASSATAGEKLFF. In nucleotides, the CDR3 is TGCGCCAGCAGCGCTACAGCAGGGGAAAAACTGTTTTTT.

The sample holds a few counts of this clone. The chain recombines TRBV4-1 with TRBJ1-1, with no clear D. The germline V gene has CDR1 MGHRA and CDR2 YSYEKL. The CDR3 covers 16 residues. V was cut by 0 bases and J by 1 base, with 12 bases left in between. This chain's CDR3 is CASSQELPSTNTEAFF. The DNA for the CDR3 is TGCGCCAGCAGCCAAGAGCTCCCCTCCACGAACACTGAAGCTTTCTTT.

The genes are TRBV6-8 and TRBJ1-1; D possibly corresponds to TRBD1 (6 bases). The germline V and J ends were trimmed by 1 base and 0 bases, with 18 bases remaining between them. Germline assignment: CDR1 MNHGY and CDR2 SAAAGT. There are 18 residues in the CDR3. The CDR3 DNA reads TGTGCCAGCAGTTACTTCCCCCCAGGGACAAGTTTGAACACTGAAGCTTTCTTT. Encoded protein: CASSYFPPGTSLNTEAFF.

This sequence joins TRBV25-1 and TRBJ1-1; unclear D gene. Germline values: CDR1 MGHDK, CDR2 SYGVNS. CDR3 size: 12 residues. The V end lost 5 bases, the J end lost 1 base, and 5 bases lay between the germline ends. The CDR3 DNA reads as TGTGCCAGCAGTTTAAAGAACACTGAAGCTTTCTTT. Residues: CASSLKNTEAFF.

V and J are TRBV15 and TRBJ2-5; D perhaps matches TRBD2 (6 bases). Germline V lookup: CDR1 LNHNV, CDR2 YYDKDF (reference sequence). Trimming stripped 5 bases from V and 4 bases from J, with 14 bases between. The CDR3 is 14 residues long. CDR3 in DNA: TGTGCCACCAGCGTAAGGACTACCTCAGAGACCCAGTACTTC. The encoded protein is CATSVRTTSETQYF.

The chain uses TRBV12-5 and TRBJ2-7; D possibly corresponds to TRBD2 (5 bases). The CDR3 consists of 13 residues. The V end was cut by 4 bases, the J end by 2 bases, with 9 bases between. The germline gives CDR1 LGHNT, CDR2 FRNRAP. DNA of the CDR3: TGTGCTAGTGGTTGGACGGGAACCTACGAGCAGTACTTC. It encodes CASGWTGTYEQYF. The whole variable domain, filled in from reference TRBV12-5 and TRBJ2-7, reads DARVTQTPRHKVTEMGQEVTMRCQPILGHNTVFWYRQTMMQGLELLAYFRNRAPLDDSGMPKDRFSAEMPDATLATLKIQPSEPRDSAVYFCASGWTGTYEQYFGPGTRLTVT.

This rearrangement joins TRBV29-1 to TRBJ1-1; D call uncertain. There are 13 residues in the CDR3. The germline CDR1 and CDR2 sequences are SQVTM and ANQGSEA. Trimming cost V 5 bases and J 0 bases, with 10 bases left between them. CDR3 sequence: CSVMRTVNTEAFF. The CDR3 nucleotides are TGCAGCGTTATGAGGACCGTGAACACTGAAGCTTTCTTT.

This clone has only one observation. V usage is TRBV19 and J usage is TRBJ2-1; D is uncertain. This CDR3 spans 12 amino acids. V lost 8 bases to trimming and J lost 8 bases, with 13 bases between them. The germline gives CDR1 LNHDA, CDR2 SQIVND (reference sequence). The CDR3 is CASANQLDEQFF. CDR3 coding DNA: TGTGCCAGTGCGAATCAACTGGATGAGCAGTTCTTC. Full variable domain (rest looked up from reference TRBV19 and TRBJ2-1): DGGITQSPKYLFRKEGQNVTLSCEQNLNHDAMYWYRQDPGQGLRLIYYSQIVNDFQKGDIAEGYSVSREKKESFPLTVTSAQKNPTAFYLCASANQLDEQFFGPGTRLTVL.

This clone was seen a few times. The V gene is TRBV6-8, the J gene TRBJ1-1; tentatively, D is TRBD1 (5 bases). V lost 8 bases and J lost 1, with 8 bases in between. The germline V gene encodes CDR1 MNHGY and CDR2 SAAAGT. The length of the CDR3 is 12 residues. The CDR3 region is CASQGSNTEAFF. CDR3 in DNA: TGTGCCAGCCAGGGATCGAACACTGAAGCTTTCTTT.

The J gene is TRBJ1-2, the V gene TRBV11-3; tentative D call: TRBD1 (6 bases). The CDR3 spans 14 residues. Trimming cost V 4 bases and J 2 bases, with 11 bases left between them. Germline V CDR1 and CDR2: SGHNT, YENEEA. CDR3 protein: CASSYPDRNYGYTF. The CDR3 nucleotides are TGTGCCAGCAGCTACCCGGACAGAAACTATGGCTACACCTTC.

V is TRBV5-1 and J is TRBJ1-2; TRBD1 matches 10 bases. CDR3 size: 14 residues. With 0 bases clipped from V and 8 bases from J, the junction kept 4 bases outside the gene matches. The V gene's germline CDR1 is SGHRS and CDR2 YFSETQ. The CDR3 DNA reads as TGCGCCAGCAGCTTGGTTGGACAGGGGGAAGGCTACACCTTC. Encoded protein: CASSLVGQGEGYTF.

This clone was picked up a small number of times. The chain links TRBV9 to TRBJ1-6; the D is unclear. Germline V gene data show CDR1 as SGDLS and CDR2 as YYNGEE. The V gene lost 5 bases and the J gene lost 7 bases, with 10 bases spanning the gap. CDR3 length: 13 amino acids. The CDR3 is CASSGQTNSPLHF. CDR3 sequence (DNA): TGTGCCAGCAGTGGGCAGACGAATTCACCCCTCCACTTT.

J is TRBJ2-2 and V is TRBV9; D is unresolved. Trimming pared 5 bases from V and 4 bases from J, leaving 18 bases between. CDR1 SGDLS and CDR2 YYNGEE come from the germline V gene. This CDR3 is built from 16 residues. The DNA of the CDR3 is TGTGCCAGCAGTTTAAACCCGGTCCAGAGCACCGGGGAGCTGTTTTTT. Its translation: CASSLNPVQSTGELFF.

This clone occurred a few times. V usage is TRBV11-3 and J usage is TRBJ1-3; TRBD1 is a possible D gene (6 bases). This CDR3 is 15 amino acids long. Deletions cut 6 bases from V and 0 bases from J, with 12 bases between. The V gene's germline CDR1 is SGHNT and CDR2 YENEEA. CDR3 bases: TGTGCCAGCAGTCGAGACAGGCTCTCTGGAAACACCATATATTTT. This encodes CASSRDRLSGNTIYF. Filled out from reference TRBV11-3 and TRBJ1-3, the complete variable domain reads EAGVVQSPRYKIIEKKQPVAFWCNPISGHNTLYWYLQNLGQGPELLIRYENEEAVDDSQLPKDRFSAERLKGVDSTLKIQPAELGDSAVYLCASSRDRLSGNTIYFGEGSWLTVV.

The V call is TRBV19, the J call TRBJ2-7; D perhaps matches TRBD2 (5 bases). Trimming took off 1 base at V and 6 bases at J, with 10 bases between the two ends. CDR3 size: 13 residues. CDR1 is LNHDA and CDR2 is SQIVND in the germline V gene (reference sequence). The DNA for the CDR3 is TGTGCCAGTAGTATAGGGCCCGGAGGCGAGCAGTACTTC. Translation: CASSIGPGGEQYF.

V and J are TRBV6-8 and TRBJ2-1; no reliable D call. The CDR3 is 14 amino acids. The germline V and J ends were trimmed by 0 bases and 7 bases, with 10 bases remaining between them. Per the germline V gene, CDR1 is MNHGY and CDR2 is SAAAGT. The CDR3 sequence is CASSYSQLRNEQFF. The CDR3 nucleotides are TGTGCCAGCAGTTACTCTCAGCTGAGGAATGAGCAGTTCTTC.

The rearrangement joins TRBV6-8 to TRBJ1-6, with a weak D call TRBD1 (6 bases). Trimming took 4 bases from V and 7 from J, leaving 17 bases between them. In germline, CDR1 is MNHGY, CDR2 SAAAGT. The CDR3 runs 16 residues. CDR3 protein: CASSFSWDKRNSPLHF. The CDR3 region has the DNA TGTGCCAGCAGTTTCTCATGGGACAAGAGGAATTCACCCCTCCACTTT.

The gene calls are TRBV9 and TRBJ2-2; D unclear. Trimming took off 3 bases at V and 8 bases at J, with 26 bases between the two ends. Germline V gives CDR1 SGDLS, CDR2 YYNGEE. CDR3 length: 18 residues. The CDR3 protein is CASSDSPAGPVMLGELFF. Written as DNA, the CDR3 is TGTGCCAGCAGCGATTCCCCGGCTGGGCCCGTTATGCTGGGGGAGCTGTTTTTT.

The rearrangement uses TRBV18 and TRBJ1-5; D call uncertain. The ends were cut back, 3 bases at V and 7 bases at J, with 10 bases in the middle. The germline CDR1 and CDR2 sequences are KGHSH and LQKENI. The CDR3 length is 13 residues. Here the CDR3 DNA reads TGTGCCAGCTCACCCGATGCAAAACAGCCCCAGCATTTT. This codes for CASSPDAKQPQHF.